This T cell receptor (beta chain) was documented in a study of T cell changes during pregnancy in multiple sclerosis. TCRdb's copy holds only in-frame clones and misses some; the assay was immunoSEQ multiplex PCR. The top ten clones hold around 4.5% of a sample with 25,000 to 35,000 clones, less than 95% of them seen once. The sequence was obtained from a female donor with multiple sclerosis, enrolled in a pregnancy study. The material sequenced was CD8+ T cells from peripheral blood mononuclear cells, taken in the second trimester of pregnancy.

CDR3 DNA sequence: TGCGCCAGCAGCCAATTACAGGGGGCTCGGGACACTGAAGCTTTCTTT. It codes for CASSQLQGARDTEAFF. The chain uses TRBV4-1 and TRBJ1-1; 9 positions match TRBD1. The ends lost 2 bases at V and 3 bases at J; junction bases unmatched: 7. CDR1 is MGHRA, CDR2 YSYEKL, per germline. CDR3 length: 16 amino acids.